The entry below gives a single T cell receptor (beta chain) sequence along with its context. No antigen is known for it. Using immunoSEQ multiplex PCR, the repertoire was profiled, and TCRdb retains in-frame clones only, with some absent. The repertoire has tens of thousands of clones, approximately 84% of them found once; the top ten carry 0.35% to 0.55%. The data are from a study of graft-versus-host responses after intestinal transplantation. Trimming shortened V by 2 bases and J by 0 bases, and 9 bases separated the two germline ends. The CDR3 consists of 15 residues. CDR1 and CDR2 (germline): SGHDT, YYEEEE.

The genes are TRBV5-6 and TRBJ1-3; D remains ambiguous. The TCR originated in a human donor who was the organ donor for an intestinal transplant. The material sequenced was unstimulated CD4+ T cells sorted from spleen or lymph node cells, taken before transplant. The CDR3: CASSFSPTSGNTIYF. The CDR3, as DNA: TGTGCCAGCAGCTTTTCCCCAACCTCTGGAAACACCATATATTTT.